Listed below are T cell receptor beta chains from one sample, sequenced in a study of shared clonotypes between healthy human individuals. Profiled with immunoSEQ multiplex PCR; TCRdb holds only in-frame clones, not every one. The table has about 1 million clones, 60% to 80% seen once; the top ten hold nearly 1.5%. The sequenced sample consisted of memory CD4+ T cells sorted from blood. These receptors were taken from a man in his late teens or twenties in good health. Each CDR3 is given with its conserved first and last residue. The D gene is left open where the match is weak. Expanded clones get a size class; other rows say once, few or many, or leave the size out.

v_gene	d_gene	j_gene	abundance	len	CDR3nt	CDR3aa
TRBV13	NA	TRBJ1-6	NA	15	TGTGCCAGCAGCTTTGGACAGCCAAGTAATTCACCCCTCCACTTT	CASSFGQPSNSPLHF
TRBV5-1	NA	TRBJ1-2	NA	13	TGCGCCAGCAGCTTGGATTCAGACTATGGCTACACCTTC	CASSLDSDYGYTF
TRBV5-4	NA	TRBJ2-3	NA	16	TGTGCCAGCAGCCTCGGAGAGGGCGCTCGGGGGGATACGCAGTATTTT	CASSLGEGARGDTQYF
TRBV5-1	NA	TRBJ2-2	many	14	TGCGCCAGCAGCTTGACCACGAACACCGGGGAGCTGTTTTTT	CASSLTTNTGELFF
TRBV30	NA	TRBJ1-1	NA	14	TGTGCCTGGAGTGTACCCTCGGTGAACACTGAAGCTTTCTTT	CAWSVPSVNTEAFF
TRBV25-1	NA	TRBJ2-2	NA	15	TGTGCCAGCAGTGGAAAGGCGGGGAAGTCCGGGGAGCTGTTTTTT	CASSGKAGKSGELFF
TRBV20-1	NA	TRBJ2-1	once	10	TGCAGTGCTAGCCAGGCTGAGCAGTTCTTC	CSASQAEQFF
TRBV28	TRBD2	TRBJ2-7	NA	16	TGTGCCAGCAGTGTCTTGGGACTAGCGGGCGCCTACGAGCAGTACTTC	CASSVLGLAGAYEQYF
TRBV4-3	NA	TRBJ2-1	few	15	TGCGCCAGCAGCCAAGTTTGGGGACCCTACAATGAGCAGTTCTTC	CASSQVWGPYNEQFF
TRBV29-1	NA	TRBJ2-7	NA	14	TGCAGCGTTGTGAAAGTGGGGACAACCTACGAGCAGTACTTC	CSVVKVGTTYEQYF
TRBV30	NA	TRBJ1-4	once	15	TGTGCCTGGAGTCCTCCCGGGGGAACGGAGGAAAAACTGTTTTTT	CAWSPPGGTEEKLFF
TRBV6-1	NA	TRBJ1-3	NA	14	TGTGCCAGCAGTCTCACAGGGCCTGGAAACACCATATATTTT	CASSLTGPGNTIYF
TRBV5-1	NA	TRBJ1-1	few	12	TGCGCCAGCAGTTTGACGAACACTGAAGCTTTCTTT	CASSLTNTEAFF
TRBV11-2	NA	TRBJ1-3	NA	12	TGTGCCAGCAGCTCCGGAGGAAACACCATATATTTT	CASSSGGNTIYF
TRBV9	NA	TRBJ2-7	few	14	TGTGCCAGCAGCGTAGACGGGGGCTCCTACGAGCAGTACTTC	CASSVDGGSYEQYF
TRBV10-3	NA	TRBJ1-2	NA	14	TGTGCCATCAGTTGGGACCCTCCAACATATGGCTACACCTTC	CAISWDPPTYGYTF
TRBV19	NA	TRBJ1-2	NA	13	TGTGCCAGTAGTCCAGGGGACGTAGCGAGCTACACCTTC	CASSPGDVASYTF
TRBV2	TRBD2	TRBJ2-7	NA	12	TGTGCCAGTAGACTAGCGGGAGACGAGCAGTACTTC	CASRLAGDEQYF
TRBV6-6	NA	TRBJ1-5	few	15	TGTGCCAGCAGGTCGGGCCCGGCGGGCAATCAGCCCCAGCATTTT	CASRSGPAGNQPQHF
TRBV4-1	NA	TRBJ2-5	NA	14	TGCGCCAGCAGCCAATCTAAGTTAGGTGAGACCCAGTACTTC	CASSQSKLGETQYF
TRBV19	NA	TRBJ1-4	NA	14	TGTGCCAGTAGTTCCGTGGCCTCGAATGAAAAACTGTTTTTT	CASSSVASNEKLFF
TRBV5-1	TRBD2	TRBJ2-1	NA	15	TGCGCCAGCAGGTTCCTTTCCGGGGGGGCGGATGAGCAGTTCTTC	CASRFLSGGADEQFF
TRBV28	NA	TRBJ1-1	few	11	TGTGCCAGCAGTTTGGGAACTGAAGCTTTCTTT	CASSLGTEAFF
TRBV6-6	NA	TRBJ1-1	NA	12	TGTGCCAGCACCCAAGAGGGGAGGGCGGCTTTCTTT	CASTQEGRAAFF
TRBV29-1	NA	TRBJ1-1	NA	15	TGCAGCGTTGAAGGGGGGTCGACGAGGAACACTGAAGCTTTCTTT	CSVEGGSTRNTEAFF
TRBV6-5	NA	TRBJ2-2	NA	13	TGTGCCAGCAGCGCAGTTCGGACCGGGGAGCTGTTTTTT	CASSAVRTGELFF
TRBV7-2	NA	TRBJ2-5	NA	17	TGTGCCAGCAACAAGAACCGGGTTTCAATCGTCCAAGAGACCCAGTACTTC	CASNKNRVSIVQETQYF
TRBV7-2	TRBD2	TRBJ2-7	NA	16	TGTGCCAGCAGCTCAACCTTAGCGGGAGGTTCCCGCGAGCAGTACTTC	CASSSTLAGGSREQYF
TRBV28	TRBD1	TRBJ2-2	NA	16	TGTGCCAGCAGCTCCCCCGGGACAGGTAACACCGGGGAGCTGTTTTTT	CASSSPGTGNTGELFF
TRBV27	NA	TRBJ1-5	NA	13	TGTGCCAGCAGCCCTTACAGGGACCAGCCCCAGCATTTT	CASSPYRDQPQHF
TRBV10-3	TRBD2	TRBJ2-7	NA	14	TGTGCCATCAACCCCGGGACTAGGGACTACGAGCAGTACTTC	CAINPGTRDYEQYF
TRBV2	NA	TRBJ1-5	NA	13	TGTGCCAGCAGTGAGGGAGTTTGGCTGCCCCAGCATTTT	CASSEGVWLPQHF
TRBV28	NA	TRBJ2-3	NA	17	TGTGCCAGCAGGACTCTGGGGGGCACAGTTGGCACAGATACGCAGTATTTT	CASRTLGGTVGTDTQYF
TRBV5-1	NA	TRBJ1-3	NA	15	TGCGCCAGCAGCTCCCTAGGGTCTCCTGGAAACACCATATATTTT	CASSSLGSPGNTIYF
TRBV10-3	NA	TRBJ1-3	NA	17	TGTGCCATCAGTGCTTCCGGAGGAACAGGGTTCGGAAACACCATATATTTT	CAISASGGTGFGNTIYF
TRBV27	NA	TRBJ2-4	NA	13	TGTGCCAGCAGTCTCCAGACAGGAAACATTCAGTACTTC	CASSLQTGNIQYF
TRBV7-2	TRBD2	TRBJ2-3	NA	17	TGTGCCAGCAGCTTAGTAGCGGGAGGGTCTAGCACAGATACGCAGTATTTT	CASSLVAGGSSTDTQYF
TRBV11-2	TRBD2	TRBJ2-1	NA	16	TGTGCCAGCAGCTTAGGACGACTAGCGGGAGGTACTGAGCAGTTCTTC	CASSLGRLAGGTEQFF
TRBV28	NA	TRBJ1-5	NA	15	TGTGCCAGCAGCCCCGGGGTGATGGGCAATCAGCCCCAGCATTTT	CASSPGVMGNQPQHF
TRBV16	NA	TRBJ2-2	NA	17	TGTGCCAGCAGCCAATCTTACCCGGGAGCGAACACCGGGGAGCTGTTTTTT	CASSQSYPGANTGELFF
TRBV5-1	NA	TRBJ2-6	few	18	TGCGCCAGCAGCTACCTATCGGGAGCGGCCTCTGGGGCCAACGTCCTGACTTTC	CASSYLSGAASGANVLTF
TRBV18	NA	TRBJ2-7	NA	20	TGTGCCAGCTCACCACAGGGCCCGGGGGCTACAGGGGCCTTCCCCTACGAGCAGTACTTC	CASSPQGPGATGAFPYEQYF
TRBV5-8	NA	TRBJ2-3	NA	16	TGTGCCAGCAGCTTGGCACGGCGACCGGGCACAGATACGCAGTATTTT	CASSLARRPGTDTQYF
TRBV9	NA	TRBJ2-1	NA	15	TGTGCCAGCAGCGTACGGGCCATGACCGGCAATGAGCAGTTCTTC	CASSVRAMTGNEQFF
TRBV7-9	TRBD1	TRBJ1-2	NA	13	TGTGCCAGCAGCTGGGCAGGGGGCAATGGCTACACCTTC	CASSWAGGNGYTF
TRBV7-8	NA	TRBJ2-5	NA	15	TGTGCCAGCAGCTCACCCGTCGGCAGCCAAGAGACCCAGTACTTC	CASSSPVGSQETQYF
TRBV5-4	NA	TRBJ1-6	NA	15	TGTGCCAGCAGCTTGGACGGATGGGTAGGTTCACCCCTCCACTTT	CASSLDGWVGSPLHF
TRBV4-3	NA	TRBJ2-3	few	18	TGCGCCAGCAGCCAAGATCAGGCGCGCGGGGAGAGCACAGATACGCAGTATTTT	CASSQDQARGESTDTQYF
TRBV19	TRBD1	TRBJ1-2	NA	15	TGTGCCAGTAGTATCGGGACAGAGGTGGGCTATGGCTACACCTTC	CASSIGTEVGYGYTF
TRBV2	NA	TRBJ1-5	NA	15	TGTGCCAGCAGTGAAGAAGGAAGACGCAATCAGCCCCAGCATTTT	CASSEEGRRNQPQHF
TRBV5-6	TRBD1	TRBJ2-5	NA	14	TGTGCCAGCAGCTTAGACAGGGTCCAAGAGACCCAGTACTTC	CASSLDRVQETQYF
TRBV11-2	NA	TRBJ1-6	NA	16	TGTGCCAGCAGCTCGGCCCACGACCTTGGCAACTCACCCCTCCACTTT	CASSSAHDLGNSPLHF
TRBV5-1	NA	TRBJ1-1	NA	13	TGCGCCAGCAGCTTTGGGGCCAACACTGAAGCTTTCTTT	CASSFGANTEAFF
TRBV7-2	NA	TRBJ2-7	NA	13	TGTGCCAGCAGCCCAGCGACCTCCTACGAGCAGTACTTC	CASSPATSYEQYF
TRBV7-8	NA	TRBJ1-5	once	15	TGTGCCAGCAGCTTAGTGGGGGGCGGCAATCAGCCCCAGCATTTT	CASSLVGGGNQPQHF
TRBV30	NA	TRBJ1-1	few	11	TGTGCCTGGAGTGTTGGGGGGAATGCTTTCTTT	CAWSVGGNAFF
TRBV10-3	NA	TRBJ2-1	NA	18	TGTGCCATCAGCCGATCCGGGGATCACGAGAGCATCTACAATGAGCAGTTCTTC	CAISRSGDHESIYNEQFF
TRBV6-1	NA	TRBJ2-7	NA	11	TGTGCCAGCAGTGTGGGGCCCCGAGAGTACTTC	CASSVGPREYF